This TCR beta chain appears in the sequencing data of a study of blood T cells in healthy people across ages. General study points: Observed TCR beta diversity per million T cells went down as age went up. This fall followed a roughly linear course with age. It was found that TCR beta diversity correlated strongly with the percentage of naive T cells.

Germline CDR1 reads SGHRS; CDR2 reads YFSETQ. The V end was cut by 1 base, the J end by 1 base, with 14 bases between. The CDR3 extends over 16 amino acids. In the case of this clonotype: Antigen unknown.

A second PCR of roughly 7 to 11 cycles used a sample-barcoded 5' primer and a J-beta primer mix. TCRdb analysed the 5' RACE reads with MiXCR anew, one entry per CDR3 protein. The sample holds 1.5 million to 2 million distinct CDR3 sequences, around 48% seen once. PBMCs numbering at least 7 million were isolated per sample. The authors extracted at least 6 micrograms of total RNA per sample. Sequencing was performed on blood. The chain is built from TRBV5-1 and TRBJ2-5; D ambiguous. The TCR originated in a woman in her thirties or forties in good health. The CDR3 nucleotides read TGCGCCAGCAGCTTGCGTGGGGAACTTCGCCAAGAGACCCAGTACTTC. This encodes CASSLRGELRQETQYF.